This TCR beta chain was captured in a study of blood T cell repertoires in COVID-19. Looking at the study overall: T cells, B-cell-depleted T cells, or PBMCs provided the cDNA or gDNA that served as material.

Participant-reported clinical history was the basis for cohort assignment. Data came from immunoSEQ multiplex PCR; TCRdb stores just in-frame clones and leaves some out. The repertoire holds approximately 200,000 clones, with roughly 87% as singletons. The CDR3 sequence is 15 residues long. CDR1 is MDHEN, CDR2 SYDVKM, per germline. V dropped 7 bases and J dropped 3 bases, with 18 bases sitting between them. The sequence was collected from a young man with acute COVID-19. The sequenced sample consisted of PBMCs or T cells enriched from blood (not recorded which). The chain employs TRBV28 and TRBJ2-5; D gene unclear. CDR3 amino acids: CASTDTETAKETQYF. CDR3 nucleotides: TGTGCCAGCACCGACACTGAGACGGCGAAAGAGACCCAGTACTTC.